These 31 T cell receptor beta chains originate from one sample sequenced in a study of cytomegalovirus exposure and HLA in healthy donors (dated by TCRdb to 2015 to 2018). Receptor amplification or capture employed the immunoSEQ multiplex PCR assay. For the multiplex PCR, a mixture combining 60 forward primers for TCR Vbeta segments and 13 reverse primers for TCR Jbeta segments was used. Not all clones reach the TCRdb copy of this immuneACCESS table, which keeps in-frame sequences only. Checked studies attribute under half of the gap to unresolved V genes and leave the rest unexplained. This sample's table contains about 130,000 clones. Jointly, the top ten make up over 1.5% of the sample. The sample consisted of PBMCs. Every receptor here comes from a woman aged 40-49 years in good health and CMV-seropositive.

The chain has TRBV28 and TRBJ1-5, with TRBD1 matching over 8 bases. CDR1 MDHEN and CDR2 SYDVKM come from the germline V gene. V trimming: 4 bases; J trimming: 7 bases; junction bases outside the gene matches: 6. This CDR3 region has 14 residues. The CDR3 loop is CASSSRGLGQPQHF. In nucleotides, the CDR3 is TGTGCCAGCAGTTCCAGGGGGCTGGGGCAGCCCCAGCATTTT.

V usage is TRBV5-1 and J usage is TRBJ1-1, with unresolved D. The germline V gene has CDR1 SGHRS and CDR2 YFSETQ. The CDR3 has 13 amino acids. Trimming left V 0 bases short and J 2 bases short, with 5 bases between. DNA for the CDR3: TGCGCCAGCAGCTTGGGGAGCAACACTGAAGCTTTCTTT. It specifies CASSLGSNTEAFF.

V and J are TRBV18 and TRBJ1-5, with a possible D match to TRBD1 (6 bases). V was shortened by 3 bases and J by 1 base, with 10 bases between the two germline ends. CDR1 and CDR2 from the germline V gene are KGHSH and LQKENI. This CDR3 region has 15 residues. The CDR3 nucleotides read TGTGCCAGCTCACCGACAGGAACGAGCAATCAGCCCCAGCATTTT. Translated, it gives CASSPTGTSNQPQHF.

This chain joins TRBV18 and TRBJ1-5; TRBD1 might be the D (5 bases). The germline gives CDR1 KGHSH, CDR2 LQKENI. This CDR3 has 13 residues. V was clipped by 3 bases and J by 4 bases, with 7 bases between them. This CDR3 reads CASSPTENQPQHF. CDR3 nucleotides: TGTGCCAGCTCACCGACAGAAAATCAGCCCCAGCATTTT.

The chain has TRBV7-9 and TRBJ2-5; 10 nucleotides line up with TRBD2. V was pared by 1 base and J by 4 bases, with 9 bases of the junction left unmatched. The CDR3 sequence is 17 residues long. Per germline, CDR1 SEHNR and CDR2 FQNEAQ (reference sequence). This CDR3 is CASSLVRLAGGLETQYF. The DNA for the CDR3 is TGTGCCAGCAGCTTAGTTCGATTAGCGGGAGGTTTAGAGACCCAGTACTTC.

The chain is built from TRBV13 and TRBJ2-1, with 11 bases lining up with TRBD2. Trimming took 4 bases from V and 8 from J; bases not matched to a gene: 7. The CDR3 consists of 15 residues. The V gene's germline CDR1 is PRHDT and CDR2 FYEKMQ (reference sequence). CDR3 nucleotide sequence: TGTGCCAGCAGCTCTCCCGGGACTAGCGGTGATGAGCAGTTCTTC. This sequence encodes CASSSPGTSGDEQFF.

As DNA, the CDR3 is TGTGCCAGCAGTCCTTGGACAGGGGGTGTAGCTAACTATGGCTACACCTTC. Encoded protein: CASSPWTGGVANYGYTF. The V call is TRBV28, the J call TRBJ1-2; 10 nucleotides align to TRBD1. The CDR3 loop spans 17 amino acids. In germline, CDR1 is MDHEN, CDR2 SYDVKM. After removal of 5 bases from V and 0 bases from J, the junction contained 9 bases not matched to a gene.

This chain connects TRBV5-1 to TRBJ2-7; tentative D call: TRBD2 (6 bases). CDR1 SGHRS and CDR2 YFSETQ come from the germline V gene. CDR3 length equals 14 residues. Trimming cost V 4 bases and J 0 bases, with 11 bases left between them. The CDR3, as DNA: TGCGCCAGCAGCCGGGACTCCAGCTCCTACGAGCAGTACTTC. It codes for CASSRDSSSYEQYF. Based on the CDR3 plus reference TRBV5-1 and TRBJ2-7, the full variable domain is KAGVTQTPRYLIKTRGQQVTLSCSPISGHRSVSWYQQTPGQGLQFLFEYFSETQRNKGNFPGRFSGRQFSNSRSEMNVSTLELGDSALYLCASSRDSSSYEQYFGPGTRLTVT.

The chain has TRBV11-2 and TRBJ1-1; maybe TRBD1 (5 bases). CDR3 length: 15 amino acids. Trimming left V 0 bases short and J 1 base short, with 9 bases between. CDR1 SGHAT and CDR2 FQNNGV come from the germline V gene. CDR3 amino acids: CASSLDPTGNTEAFF. CDR3 coding DNA: TGTGCCAGCAGCTTAGACCCCACAGGGAACACTGAAGCTTTCTTT.

This chain joins TRBV7-3 and TRBJ1-1; D is undetermined. V lost 5 bases, J lost 8 bases, and 12 bases lay in between. This CDR3 region has 12 residues. Germline CDR1 SGHTA, CDR2 FQGTGA. The CDR3 loop reads CASSPSGREAFF. The CDR3 bases are TGTGCCAGCAGCCCAAGCGGCAGAGAAGCTTTCTTT.

The chain couples TRBV2 to TRBJ2-5; D call uncertain. There are 14 residues in the CDR3. CDR1 SNHLY and CDR2 FYNNEI come from the germline V gene. V lost 7 bases, J lost 1 base, and 13 bases lay in between. CDR3 DNA sequence: TGTGCCAGCAACCTTTTGACAAGCCAAGAGACCCAGTACTTC. This translates into CASNLLTSQETQYF. The variable domain in full, with the rest retrieved from reference TRBV2 and TRBJ2-5, is EPEVTQTPSHQVTQMGQEVILRCVPISNHLYFYWYRQILGQKVEFLVSFYNNEISEKSEIFDDQFSVERPDGSNFTLKIRSTKLEDSAMYFCASNLLTSQETQYFGPGTRLLVL.

Notes on this clone: A junction end diverges from the germline sequence, so it may reflect a read error. The chain has TRBV2 and TRBJ1-2; TRBD1 matches at 9 bases. This CDR3 comprises 11 residues. Germline lookup yields CDR1 SNHLY and CDR2 FYNNEI. Here the CDR3 reads CASSYDRGIGF. The DNA of the CDR3 is TGTGCCAGCAGTTATGACAGGGGGATTGGCTTC.

This rearrangement joins TRBV2 to TRBJ2-3, with 9 bases lining up with TRBD2. CDR1 and CDR2 (germline): SNHLY, FYNNEI. The V and J ends lost 5 bases and 5 bases, in that order; junction bases with no gene match: 8. This CDR3 contains 15 residues. The CDR3 loop reads CASSFAGGPRDTQYF. The DNA for the CDR3 is TGTGCCAGCAGTTTCGCGGGAGGGCCGAGAGATACGCAGTATTTT.

The V call is TRBV7-9, the J call TRBJ1-5; possibly TRBD1 for D (5 bases). Germline assignment: CDR1 SEHNR and CDR2 FQNEAQ (reference sequence). V was shortened by 4 bases and J by 5 bases, with 12 bases between the two germline ends. This CDR3 contains 14 residues. For the CDR3, the DNA is TGTGCCAGCAGCTCCCACAGGCCAGATCAGCCCCAGCATTTT. Amino acids: CASSSHRPDQPQHF.

V and J are TRBV29-1 and TRBJ1-3, with D perhaps TRBD1 (6 bases). The CDR3 is made up of 14 amino acids. Trimming left V 5 bases short and J 4 bases short, with 15 bases between. Germline CDR1 SQVTM, CDR2 ANQGSEA. CDR3 in DNA: TGCAGCGTTCTTCAGGGGTATTCAGGAAACACCATATATTTT. Protein: CSVLQGYSGNTIYF. The full variable domain, rest sourced from reference TRBV29-1 and TRBJ1-3, is SAVISQKPSRDICQRGTSLTIQCQVDSQVTMMFWYRQQPGQSLTLIATANQGSEATYESGFVIDKFPISRPNLTFSTLTVSNMSPEDSSIYLCSVLQGYSGNTIYFGEGSWLTVV.

The CDR3 here is CASLADRDYEQYF. Here the CDR3 DNA reads TGTGCCAGTCTGGCTGACAGGGACTACGAGCAGTACTTC. The V gene is TRBV6-1, the J gene TRBJ2-7, with 7 nucleotides matching TRBD1. Germline V CDR1 and CDR2: MNHNS, SASEGT. The CDR3 runs 13 residues. V lost 9 bases and J lost 3; bases outside the gene matches: 8.

The V gene is TRBV6-4, the J gene TRBJ2-6; 7 bases align to TRBD1. CDR3 size: 17 residues. Germline CDR1 and CDR2: MRHNA and SNTAGT. V lost 8 bases and J lost 0; bases outside the gene matches: 10. CDR3 in amino acids: CASARQGISSGANVLTF. The CDR3 bases are TGTGCCAGCGCAAGACAGGGAATAAGCTCTGGGGCCAACGTCCTGACTTTC.

The chain uses TRBV7-2 and TRBJ2-1; no clear D. The CDR3 totals 15 residues. With 0 bases removed from V and 0 bases from J, the gap between germline ends came to 6 bases. Germline loops: CDR1 SGHTA, CDR2 FQGNSA. The DNA for the CDR3 is TGTGCCAGCAGCTTAGCTCCCATCTCCTACAATGAGCAGTTCTTC. Translated, it gives CASSLAPISYNEQFF.

The chain uses TRBV5-1 and TRBJ2-1; D is unresolved. Looked up from germline, CDR1 is SGHRS and CDR2 is YFSETQ. The CDR3 covers 13 residues. V lost 2 bases and J 5 bases, leaving 8 bases between the germline ends. The CDR3 loop reads CASSFGRNNEQFF. The CDR3, as DNA: TGCGCCAGCAGCTTTGGCAGAAACAATGAGCAGTTCTTC. Complete variable domain (other parts from reference TRBV5-1 and TRBJ2-1): KAGVTQTPRYLIKTRGQQVTLSCSPISGHRSVSWYQQTPGQGLQFLFEYFSETQRNKGNFPGRFSGRQFSNSRSEMNVSTLELGDSALYLCASSFGRNNEQFFGPGTRLTVL.

This sequence joins TRBV2 and TRBJ2-5; D might be TRBD2 (6 bases). From germline, CDR1 is SNHLY and CDR2 FYNNEI. Trimming pared 6 bases from V and 4 bases from J, leaving 21 bases between. CDR3 length: 16 amino acids. The CDR3 DNA reads as TGTGCCAGCAGCTGGGACTCGTCCCTCGGGCGAGAGACCCAGTACTTC. Protein sequence: CASSWDSSLGRETQYF. The whole variable domain, remainder taken from reference TRBV2 and TRBJ2-5, is EPEVTQTPSHQVTQMGQEVILRCVPISNHLYFYWYRQILGQKVEFLVSFYNNEISEKSEIFDDQFSVERPDGSNFTLKIRSTKLEDSAMYFCASSWDSSLGRETQYFGPGTRLLVL.

The V call is TRBV6-6, the J call TRBJ1-1; 9 bases match TRBD1. Germline CDR1 MNHNY, CDR2 SVGAGI (reference sequence). The length of the CDR3 is 15 residues. Trimming took 3 bases from V and 4 from J; bases not matched to a gene: 6. Here the CDR3 reads CASSYPGTGFTEAFF. In DNA, the CDR3 is TGTGCCAGCAGTTATCCCGGGACAGGGTTCACTGAAGCTTTCTTT.

J is TRBJ2-5 and V is TRBV19, with 7 bases aligning to TRBD2. The CDR3 is 12 amino acids. The germline V gene has CDR1 LNHDA and CDR2 SQIVND (reference sequence). Losses at the gene ends were 11 bases for V and 3 bases for J; bases not matched to a gene: 6. CDR3 DNA sequence: TGTGCCGTGGGGAGGGCTGAAGAGACCCAGTACTTC. This codes for CAVGRAEETQYF.

The chain uses TRBV11-1 and TRBJ2-7; no clear D gene. CDR1 and CDR2 from the germline V gene are SGHAT and FQDESV (reference sequence). The V and J ends lost 3 bases and 6 bases respectively, with 9 bases between them. The CDR3 extends over 12 amino acids. CDR3: CASSFSGFEQYF. The CDR3 region has the DNA TGTGCCAGCAGCTTCTCAGGCTTCGAGCAGTACTTC.

The chain joins TRBV19 to TRBJ2-6; weak D call: TRBD2 (6 bases). The V end lost 3 bases, the J end lost 0 bases, and 24 bases lay between the germline ends. Germline V lookup: CDR1 LNHDA, CDR2 SQIVND (reference sequence). The CDR3 length is 21 residues. CDR3 residues: CASSIGIWRGMRVSGANVLTF. The CDR3 nucleotides read TGTGCCAGTAGTATTGGGATATGGAGGGGAATGAGGGTCTCTGGGGCCAACGTCCTGACTTTC.

V is TRBV2 and J is TRBJ2-3; TRBD2 matches at 9 bases. The CDR3 is 15 residues long. After removal of 4 bases from V and 3 bases from J, the junction contained 5 bases not matched to a gene. Germline CDR1 is SNHLY and CDR2 is FYNNEI. CDR3 protein: CASSGGLAGTDTQYF. In nucleotides, the CDR3 is TGTGCCAGCAGTGGCGGGCTAGCGGGGACAGATACGCAGTATTTT.

The chain couples TRBV19 to TRBJ1-1; D is perhaps TRBD1 (6 bases). The CDR3 spans 13 residues. Trimming pared 8 bases from V and 1 base from J, leaving 11 bases between. Germline loops: CDR1 LNHDA, CDR2 SQIVND (reference sequence). The CDR3 DNA sequence: TGTGCCAGTGCAAACAGGGAGAACACTGAAGCTTTCTTT. This encodes CASANRENTEAFF.

The genes are TRBV15 and TRBJ1-5, with D uncertain. Trimming took off 2 bases at V and 0 bases at J, with 5 bases between the two ends. Per the germline V gene, CDR1 is LNHNV and CDR2 is YYDKDF (reference sequence). The CDR3 spans 14 residues. The CDR3 nucleotides are TGTGCCACCAGCAGACAGGATAGCAATCAGCCCCAGCATTTT. Translation gives CATSRQDSNQPQHF.

The chain combines TRBV28 with TRBJ1-4; tentatively, D is TRBD1 (6 bases). CDR1 is MDHEN and CDR2 is SYDVKM in the germline V gene. The CDR3 covers 14 residues. Trimming stripped 5 bases from V and 5 bases from J, with 12 bases between. CDR3 in amino acids: CASSPQGRNEKLFF. The CDR3, as DNA: TGTGCCAGCAGTCCACAGGGAAGGAATGAAAAACTGTTTTTT.

CDR3 region: CASSLGLAPNNEQFF. The CDR3 region has the DNA TGTGCCAGCAGCTTAGGATTAGCGCCCAACAATGAGCAGTTCTTC. This chain links TRBV7-9 with TRBJ2-1, with D perhaps TRBD2 (5 bases). Germline CDR1 SEHNR, CDR2 FQNEAQ (reference sequence). The V and J ends lost 1 base and 5 bases respectively, with 12 bases between them. CDR3 length: 15 amino acids.

The J gene is TRBJ2-7, the V gene TRBV19; weak D call: TRBD1 (5 bases). The CDR3 is made up of 15 amino acids. Germline CDR1 and CDR2: LNHDA and SQIVND (reference sequence). V was clipped by 5 bases and J by 6 bases, with 20 bases between them. In DNA, the CDR3 is TGTGCCAGTAGTCCCTCAGGCACAGGCATCTCCGAGCAGTACTTC. It translates to CASSPSGTGISEQYF.

V gene TRBV19 combines with J gene TRBJ1-5; TRBD1 matches at 7 bases. Per the germline V gene, CDR1 is LNHDA and CDR2 is SQIVND (reference sequence). Unmatched junction bases numbered 13, after V lost 9 bases and J lost 8 bases. The CDR3 extends over 14 amino acids. The CDR3: CASRSGTVDEPQHF. The CDR3 DNA reads TGTGCCAGCCGTTCTGGGACAGTTGATGAGCCCCAGCATTTT.